This is a list of T cell receptor beta chains from one sample in a study of shared clonotypes between healthy human individuals. Generated by immunoSEQ multiplex PCR, the TCRdb table keeps only in-frame clones and is missing some. The sample holds a few million clones, over 90% seen once. The sample taken for sequencing was naive CD4+ T cells from PBMCs. The receptors here all came from a man between 18 and 29 years old in good health. Some clones in this sample may be carry-over from other donors' samples. CDR3s include the opening cysteine and the closing phenylalanine or tryptophan. Each record gives: V gene, clone size, D gene, J gene, CDR3 DNA, CDR3 protein. The D gene is left open where the match is weak. Clone size is stated in some rows and not others, as once, few, many or a class when expanded.

TRBV7-9	.	.	TRBJ2-3	TGTGCCAGCAGCCCCCAGCCGGGCACGATGTTGGCAGATACGCAGTATTTT	CASSPQPGTMLADTQYF
TRBV4-1	.	TRBD1	TRBJ1-4	TGCGCCAGCAGCCAATTGGGACAGGGGAATGAAAAACTGTTTTTT	CASSQLGQGNEKLFF
TRBV11-2	.	.	TRBJ2-7	TGTGCCAGCAGCCCGAGGACCTTCTCCTACGAGCAGTACTTC	CASSPRTFSYEQYF
TRBV6-1	.	TRBD2	TRBJ2-3	TGTGCCAGCAGTGAAAGGCCTAGCGGGGGTACCACAGATACGCAGTATTTT	CASSERPSGGTTDTQYF
TRBV6-5	.	.	TRBJ1-5	TGTGCCAGCAGTTCCATCGACATTCGGAATCAGCCCCAGCATTTT	CASSSIDIRNQPQHF
TRBV4-2	.	.	TRBJ1-5	TGTGCCAGCAGCCAAGACAGGGGTAATCAGCCCCAGCATTTT	CASSQDRGNQPQHF
TRBV7-9	once	.	TRBJ1-1	TGTGCCAGCAGCTTAGAGGATCACACTGAAGCTTTCTTT	CASSLEDHTEAFF
TRBV11-3	.	.	TRBJ2-3	TGTGCCAGCAGCTTAGATCTCCCGGGGCGAGGCACAGATACGCAGTATTTT	CASSLDLPGRGTDTQYF
TRBV7-2	.	TRBD1	TRBJ1-1	TGTGCCAGCAGCTTAGGGGGACAGGGTCGAGGGACTGAAGCTTTCTTT	CASSLGGQGRGTEAFF
TRBV10-3	.	.	TRBJ2-1	TGTGCCATCAGTGAGTCGTCTTTCAATGAGCAGTTCTTC	CAISESSFNEQFF
TRBV9	.	.	TRBJ1-5	TGTGCCAGCAGCGCACACAGGGAGGCCCAGCCCCAGCATTTT	CASSAHREAQPQHF
TRBV19	.	TRBD2	TRBJ2-1	TGTGCCAGTAGTAGTAGCGGGAGGATCGGTGGTGAGCAGTTCTTC	CASSSSGRIGGEQFF
TRBV6-4	.	TRBD1	TRBJ1-1	TGTGCCAGCAGTGCCGACAGGGTAAGCACTGAAGCTTTCTTT	CASSADRVSTEAFF
TRBV7-2	.	.	TRBJ2-7	TGTGCCAGCAGCTTAGAGGGGTACCGCACATTCTCCTACGAGCAGTACTTC	CASSLEGYRTFSYEQYF
TRBV6-1	.	.	TRBJ2-7	TGTGCCAGCAGTGAACGTGGGGTCGAGCAGTACTTC	CASSERGVEQYF
TRBV11-3	.	.	TRBJ2-2	TGTGCCAGCAGCTTAGGAGGATACAGGAGGTCGTCCGGGGAGCTGTTTTTT	CASSLGGYRRSSGELFF
TRBV13	.	.	TRBJ2-1	TGTGCCAGCAGCTCATGGACGGGAAGGAATGAGCAGTTCTTC	CASSSWTGRNEQFF
TRBV9	.	.	TRBJ1-3	TGTGCCAGCAGCACCCAACAGGCTTTCTCTGGAAACACCATATATTTT	CASSTQQAFSGNTIYF
TRBV28	.	TRBD2	TRBJ2-7	TGTGCCAGCAGTTTAGGCCCGGCTAGCGGGAGGGCCTACGAGCAGTACTTC	CASSLGPASGRAYEQYF
TRBV5-1	once	TRBD2	TRBJ2-5	TGCGCCAGCAGCCCGGCGGGGGGCCTAGCGGGAGAAGAGACCCAGTACTTC	CASSPAGGLAGEETQYF
TRBV5-1	.	.	TRBJ2-2	TGCGCCAGCACCGTAAGTGTCGGTGGGCCCGGGGAGCTGTTTTTT	CASTVSVGGPGELFF
TRBV6-1	.	TRBD2	TRBJ2-1	TGTGCCAGCAGTGTGGCGGGAGGGTCCTACAATGAGCAGTTCTTC	CASSVAGGSYNEQFF
TRBV5-1	.	TRBD2	TRBJ2-1	TGCGCCAGCAGCTTTGGACTAGCGGATGACAATGAGCAGTTCTTC	CASSFGLADDNEQFF
TRBV7-2	few	.	TRBJ1-4	TGTGCCAGCAGCAGAGCGGGGACGGGGAATGAAAAACTGTTTTTT	CASSRAGTGNEKLFF
TRBV11-2	.	.	TRBJ1-1	TGTGCCAGCAGCTTAGTGAGGGGCTGGGCTGAAGCTTTCTTT	CASSLVRGWAEAFF
TRBV18	.	.	TRBJ1-2	TGTGCCAGCTCCCCGACGGAAAACTATGGCTACACCTTC	CASSPTENYGYTF
TRBV5-4	once	TRBD1	TRBJ2-7	TGTGCCAGCAGCTTGAAGACAGGGGGAAATTGGCCCCACGAGCAGTACTTC	CASSLKTGGNWPHEQYF
TRBV11-3	.	.	TRBJ1-1	TGTGCCAGCAGCTTAGTGGGGGGGAACACTGAAGCTTTCTTT	CASSLVGGNTEAFF
TRBV5-1	.	.	TRBJ2-5	TGCGCCAGCAGCTTGTCTGGGGCCGGAGAGACCCAGTACTTC	CASSLSGAGETQYF
TRBV27	.	TRBD2	TRBJ2-7	TGTGCCAGCAGGGGAGCGGGAGGGCCTCCCTACGAGCAGTACTTC	CASRGAGGPPYEQYF
TRBV7-2	.	TRBD1	TRBJ2-7	TGTGCCAGCAGCGCACAGGGGGCAGGCTACGAGCAGTACTTC	CASSAQGAGYEQYF
TRBV5-4	.	.	TRBJ2-7	TGTGCCAGCAGCTTGTCGGTCCTCCCCTACGAGCAGTACTTC	CASSLSVLPYEQYF
TRBV5-4	.	TRBD1	TRBJ2-5	TGTGCCAGCAGCGCCGGACAGGGCTTCCAAGAGACCCAGTACTTC	CASSAGQGFQETQYF
TRBV28	once	.	TRBJ1-5	TGTGCCAGCAACTCACCGGGGGGGGGCTTCGGTCAGCCCCAGCATTTT	CASNSPGGGFGQPQHF